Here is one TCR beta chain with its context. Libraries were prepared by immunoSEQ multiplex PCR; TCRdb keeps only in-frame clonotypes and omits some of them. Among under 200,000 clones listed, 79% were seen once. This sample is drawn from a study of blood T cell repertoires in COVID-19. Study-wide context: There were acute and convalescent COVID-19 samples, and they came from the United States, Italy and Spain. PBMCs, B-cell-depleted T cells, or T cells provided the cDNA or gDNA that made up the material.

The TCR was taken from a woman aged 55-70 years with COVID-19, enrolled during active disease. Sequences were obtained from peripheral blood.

CDR3 sequence (DNA): TGTGCCAGCAGCGCCCCAGGGGGTTCATACACCGGGGAGCTGTTTTTT. Residues: CASSAPGGSYTGELFF. This chain connects TRBV5-6 to TRBJ2-2, with 7 bases that match TRBD1. Germline CDR1 is SGHDT and CDR2 is YYEEEE. This CDR3 has 16 residues. V lost 4 bases, J lost 3 bases, and 9 bases stayed unmatched.